This T cell receptor beta chain was captured in a study of blood T cell repertoires in COVID-19 (dated by TCRdb to 2020 to 2021). Broadly, across the study: Samples from collaborators originated in the United States, Italy and Spain and spanned both the acute and convalescent phases of COVID-19. The prospective study material was composed of cDNA or gDNA derived from T cells, B-cell-depleted T cells, or PBMCs. The repertoires were released in a freely available public database intended as a resource for research on the immune response to SARS-CoV-2. Sample metadata almost always included a de-identified subject ID, COVID-19 status, age in years and sex. Subjects who had been exposed to COVID-19, were actively infected with it, or had recovered from it provided the deeply sampled blood TCRbeta repertoires that made up the dataset. Where available, HLA class I and class II types were obtained from metadata supplied by the sample provider rather than from assay-based typing. The samples were drawn from the first 160 participants of the ongoing ImmuneRACE study and from over 950 subjects provided by 6 global collaborators.

CDR3 length: 19 amino acids, cysteine to phenylalanine. The only DNA kept is the CDR3, 57 bases in frame from the first base. Participants in the prospective study were enrolled through a virtual design, were aged about 18 to 90 years, and lived in roughly 24 United States geographic areas. To assign participants to cohorts, the prospective study relied on clinical history that participants themselves reported in a screening survey and a study questionnaire. In the prospective study, mobile phlebotomists collected whole blood, serum and a nasopharyngeal or oropharyngeal swab from each participant. Additional blood draws and questionnaires over an approximately 2-month period could optionally be provided by prospective study participants. Before DNA extraction, prospective study blood samples were shipped either frozen or at room temperature. What the study reported, not specific to this receptor: Clinical and demographic metadata were provided uncurated, with the amount varying by source and participant.

The immunoSEQ Assay, a bias-controlled multiplex PCR, was used to amplify TCRbeta CDR3 regions from genomic DNA. Per the authors' processing: The number of nucleated cells in each sample was estimated from the amplification of reference gene primers within the assay. To quantify the absolute abundance of each unique TCRbeta CDR3 rearrangement, sequence reads were collapsed and filtered. For each sample, productive Simpson clonality was calculated as the square root of Simpson's diversity index across productive rearrangements. This immuneACCESS table, as held by TCRdb, lists in-frame sequences with V and J called but not all clones. Of the missing ones, under half trace to an unresolved V gene in checked studies; the others have no known cause. That table supplies the V and J calls and clone size; D and trimming were determined from the DNA. The sample records some 460,000 clones, 70% to 90% of which are singletons. Roughly 1.8% of the sample rests with the top ten.

Points on this clone: The target of this receptor is not known. No much larger clone is present one base from it, and per-base qualities are unavailable.

The clonotype comes from a woman between 18 and 29 years old with acute COVID-19. The chain was built from TRBV21-1 and TRBJ1-1. TRBV21-1 is noted as a pseudogene. The sequencing sample was made of PBMCs or T cells enriched from blood (not recorded which). The bases read TGTGCCAGCAGCAAATATTCGATATGGAAGGTCGGGGAGAACACTGAAGCTTTCTTT. It encodes CASSKYSIWKVGENTEAFF.